The entry that follows covers one T cell receptor beta chain sequence. Its target is unknown. Researchers made TCR beta libraries by using iRepertoire HTBI primers and running Arm-PCR on CDR3 regions. TCRdb processed the multiplex PCR reads anew with MiXCR; each CDR3 protein has one entry. The sample records approximately 400,000 distinct CDR3 sequences, over 14% being singletons. Noted time point: newly diagnosed GD, antithyroid drugs for less than 3 months. PBMCs provided the RNA from which the TCR library was made. CDR1 is KGHSH and CDR2 is LQKENI in the germline V gene. The CDR3 loop spans 11 amino acids. V shed 6 bases and J shed 10 bases, with 9 bases lying between them. This entry comes from a study of regulatory T cells in long-lasting Graves disease. Study-level points and caveats: New patients shared fewer public clonotypes (about 1,000) than persistent patients did (more than 2,500).

These same records also appear under a second study, on T cells in Graves' hyperthyroidism and ophthalmopathy.

The origin of this receptor is a woman in her 40s with Graves disease. This chain links TRBV18 with TRBJ1-4; D not certain. This specimen was peripheral blood mononuclear cells (PBMCs), taken at new diagnosis, from a patient treated with antithyroid drugs. CDR3 region: CASSQEVKLFF. The CDR3 region has the DNA TGTGCCAGCTCCCAGGAAGTAAAACTGTTTTTT.